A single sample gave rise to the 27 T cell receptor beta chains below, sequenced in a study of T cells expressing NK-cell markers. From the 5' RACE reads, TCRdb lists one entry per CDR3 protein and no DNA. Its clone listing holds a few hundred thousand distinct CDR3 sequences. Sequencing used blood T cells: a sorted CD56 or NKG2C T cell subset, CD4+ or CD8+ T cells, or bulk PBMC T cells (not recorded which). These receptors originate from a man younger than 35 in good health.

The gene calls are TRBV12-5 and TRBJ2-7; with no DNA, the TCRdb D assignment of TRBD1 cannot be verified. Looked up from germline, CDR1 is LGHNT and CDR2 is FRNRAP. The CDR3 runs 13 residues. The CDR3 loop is CASGLNHDREVYF.

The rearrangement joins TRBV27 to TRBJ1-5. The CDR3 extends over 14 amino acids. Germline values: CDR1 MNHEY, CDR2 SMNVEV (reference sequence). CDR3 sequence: CASSFKGRPWPQHF.

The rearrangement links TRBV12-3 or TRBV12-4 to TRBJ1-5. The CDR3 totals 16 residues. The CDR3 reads CASSFLGDLSNQPQHF.

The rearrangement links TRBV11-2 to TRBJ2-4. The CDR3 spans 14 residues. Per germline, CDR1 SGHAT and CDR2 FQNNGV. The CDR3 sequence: CASSSWTTGNIQYF. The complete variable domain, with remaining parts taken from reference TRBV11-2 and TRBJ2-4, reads EAGVAQSPRYKIIEKRQSVAFWCNPISGHATLYWYQQILGQGPKLLIQFQNNGVVDDSQLPKDRFSAERLKGVDSTLKIQPAKLEDSAVYLCASSSWTTGNIQYFGAGTRLSVL.

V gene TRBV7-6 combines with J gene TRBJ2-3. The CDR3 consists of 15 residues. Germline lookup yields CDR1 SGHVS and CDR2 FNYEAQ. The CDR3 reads CASSSYQERTDTQYF.

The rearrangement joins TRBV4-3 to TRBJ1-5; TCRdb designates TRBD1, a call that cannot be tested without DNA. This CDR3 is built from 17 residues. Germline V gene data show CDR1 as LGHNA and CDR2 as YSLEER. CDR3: CASSQEVKWQGDQPQHF.

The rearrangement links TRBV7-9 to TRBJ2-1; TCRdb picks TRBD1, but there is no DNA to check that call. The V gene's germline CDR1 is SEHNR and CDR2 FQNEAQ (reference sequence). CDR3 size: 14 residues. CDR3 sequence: CASSYVDRLNEQFF.

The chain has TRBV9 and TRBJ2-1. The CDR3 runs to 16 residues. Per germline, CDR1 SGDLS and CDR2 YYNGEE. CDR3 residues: CASSLQPRGSYNEQFF.

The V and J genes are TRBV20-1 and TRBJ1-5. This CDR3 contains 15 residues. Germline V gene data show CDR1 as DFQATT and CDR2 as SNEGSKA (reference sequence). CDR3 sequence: CSARILGRTNQPQHF.

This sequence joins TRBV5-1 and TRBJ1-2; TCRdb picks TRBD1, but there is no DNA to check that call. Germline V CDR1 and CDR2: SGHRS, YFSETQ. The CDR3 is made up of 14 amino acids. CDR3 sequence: CASSLESTGLRYTF.

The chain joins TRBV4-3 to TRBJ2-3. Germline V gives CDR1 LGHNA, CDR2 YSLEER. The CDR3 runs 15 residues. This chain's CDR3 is CASSQGLASTDTQYF.

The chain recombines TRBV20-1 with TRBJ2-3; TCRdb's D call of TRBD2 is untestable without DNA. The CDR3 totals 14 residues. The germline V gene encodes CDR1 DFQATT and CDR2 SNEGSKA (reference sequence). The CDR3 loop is CSAPIAGLTDTQYF.

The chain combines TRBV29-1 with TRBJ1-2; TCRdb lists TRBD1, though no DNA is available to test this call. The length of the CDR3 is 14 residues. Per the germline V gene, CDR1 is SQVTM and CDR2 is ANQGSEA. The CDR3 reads CSVESGTGIYGYTF.

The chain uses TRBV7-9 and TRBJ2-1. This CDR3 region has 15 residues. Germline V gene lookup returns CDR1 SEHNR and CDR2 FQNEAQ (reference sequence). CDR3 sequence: CASSFSGRYYNEQFF.

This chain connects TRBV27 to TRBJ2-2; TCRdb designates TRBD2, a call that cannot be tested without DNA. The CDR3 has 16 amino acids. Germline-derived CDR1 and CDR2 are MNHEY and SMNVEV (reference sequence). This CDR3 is CASTFLVAGVPGELFF.

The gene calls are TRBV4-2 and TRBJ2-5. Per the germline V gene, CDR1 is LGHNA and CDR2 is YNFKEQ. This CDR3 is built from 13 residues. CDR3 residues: CASSQDVAETQYF.

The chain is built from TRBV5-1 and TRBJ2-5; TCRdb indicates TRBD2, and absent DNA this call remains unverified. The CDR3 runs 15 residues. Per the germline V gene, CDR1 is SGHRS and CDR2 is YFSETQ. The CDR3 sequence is CASSLQLAGQETQYF.

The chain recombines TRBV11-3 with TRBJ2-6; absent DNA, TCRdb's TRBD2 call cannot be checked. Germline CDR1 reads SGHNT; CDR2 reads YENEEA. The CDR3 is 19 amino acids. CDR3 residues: CASSLVSGLVLSGANVLTF.

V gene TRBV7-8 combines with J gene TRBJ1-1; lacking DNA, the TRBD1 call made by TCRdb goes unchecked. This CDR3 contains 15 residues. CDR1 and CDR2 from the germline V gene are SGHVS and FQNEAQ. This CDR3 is CASSFFSGEYTEAFF. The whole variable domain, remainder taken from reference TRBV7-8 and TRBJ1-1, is GAGVSQSPRYKVAKRGQDVALRCDPISGHVSLFWYQQALGQGPEFLTYFQNEAQLDKSGLPSDRFFAERPEGSVSTLKIQRTQQEDSAVYLCASSFFSGEYTEAFFGQGTRLTVV.

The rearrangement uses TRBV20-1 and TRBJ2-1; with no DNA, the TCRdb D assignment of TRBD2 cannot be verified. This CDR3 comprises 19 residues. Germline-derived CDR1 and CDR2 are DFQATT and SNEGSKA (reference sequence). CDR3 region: CSARDVLAGGPARGNEQFF.

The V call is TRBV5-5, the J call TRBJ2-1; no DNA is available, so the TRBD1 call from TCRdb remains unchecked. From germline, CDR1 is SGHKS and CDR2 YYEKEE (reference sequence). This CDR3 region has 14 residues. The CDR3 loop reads CASSLRLGGSEQFF.

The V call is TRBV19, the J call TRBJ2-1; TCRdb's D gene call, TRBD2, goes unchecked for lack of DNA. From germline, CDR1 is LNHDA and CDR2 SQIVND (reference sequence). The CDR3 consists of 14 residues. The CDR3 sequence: CASSIGWEYDEQFF.

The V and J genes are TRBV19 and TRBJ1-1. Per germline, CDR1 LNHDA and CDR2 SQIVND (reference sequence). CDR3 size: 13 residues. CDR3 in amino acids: CASSVSRNTEAFF.

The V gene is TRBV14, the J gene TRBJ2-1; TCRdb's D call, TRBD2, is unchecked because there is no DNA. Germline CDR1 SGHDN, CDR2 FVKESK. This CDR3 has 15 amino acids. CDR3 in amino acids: CASSMRLAGDNEQFF.

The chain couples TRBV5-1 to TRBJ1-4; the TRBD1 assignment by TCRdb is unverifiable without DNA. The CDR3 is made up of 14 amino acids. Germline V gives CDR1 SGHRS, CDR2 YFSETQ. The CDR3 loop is CASRSPGDGGKLFF.

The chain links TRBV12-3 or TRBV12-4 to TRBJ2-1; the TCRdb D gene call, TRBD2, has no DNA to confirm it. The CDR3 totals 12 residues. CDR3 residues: CASHHWGDEQFF.

The CDR3 loop reads CASSVEGVPFYGYTF. The V and J genes are TRBV9 and TRBJ1-2; TCRdb outputs TRBD1, but without DNA this stays unchecked. This CDR3 spans 15 amino acids. Per the germline V gene, CDR1 is SGDLS and CDR2 is YYNGEE. Drawing the rest from reference TRBV9 and TRBJ1-2, the complete variable domain is DSGVTQTPKHLITATGQRVTLRCSPRSGDLSVYWYQQSLDQGLQFLIQYYNGEERAKGNILERFSAQQFPDLHSELNLSSLELGDSALYFCASSVEGVPFYGYTFGSGTRLTVV.